This T cell receptor beta chain was profiled in a study of beta chain features in type 1 diabetes. About the research overall: Patients did not differ from healthy donors in age, gender or cell yield.

Germline V gene sequence: CDR1 MNHNY, CDR2 SVGAGI (reference sequence). The CDR3 extends over 13 amino acids. Trimming took 5 bases from V and 8 from J, leaving 15 bases between them. The isolated RNA, all of it, was reverse transcribed, so expressed TCRB transcripts were what got sequenced. Some clones are missing from TCRdb's copy, which holds only in-frame ones; the method was immunoSEQ multiplex PCR. The profile shows almost 250,000 clones, 12% to 15% of them singletons. Via the markers CD45RO/CCR7/CD25/CD127/CD95/CD27, stem cell-like memory, regulatory, central memory and naive CD4+ cells were sorted.

Material for sequencing was naive CD4+ T cells from blood. V is TRBV6-6 and J is TRBJ1-2; D may be TRBD1 (6 bases). This TCR came from a middle-aged woman in good health. The CDR3 sequence: CASSNRDGLGYTF. The CDR3 nucleotides are TGTGCCAGCAGTAACAGGGACGGGTTGGGCTACACCTTC.